The 19 T cell receptor beta chains below all came from one sample that was sequenced in a study of graft-versus-host responses after intestinal transplantation. Antigens of these TCRs are unknown. Only in-frame clones appear in the TCRdb table, and some are missing; sequencing was by immunoSEQ multiplex PCR. Of 90,000 to 120,000 clones detected, about nine tenths appear once; the ten largest clones hold around 0.76%. The material sequenced was unstimulated CD4+ T cells sorted from spleen or lymph node cells, taken before transplant. Every receptor here comes from a human donor who was the organ donor for an intestinal transplant.

This sequence joins TRBV4-2 and TRBJ2-1; 13 bases map to TRBD2. J gave up 8 bases and V 4 bases, and 5 bases lay outside the gene matches. Germline V lookup: CDR1 LGHNA, CDR2 YNFKEQ. CDR3 length: 15 amino acids. CDR3 bases: TGTGCCAGCAGCCCCGGGACTAGCGGGGTCGATGAGCAGTTCTTC. Residues: CASSPGTSGVDEQFF.

The V gene is TRBV19, the J gene TRBJ2-1; 10 nucleotides match TRBD2. Germline V gives CDR1 LNHDA, CDR2 SQIVND (reference sequence). The CDR3 loop spans 15 amino acids. The V and J ends lost 4 bases and 4 bases, in that order; junction bases with no gene match: 4. The CDR3 region is CASSKLAGTYNEQFF. The CDR3 bases are TGTGCCAGTAGTAAACTAGCGGGGACATACAATGAGCAGTTCTTC.

The V gene is TRBV7-3, the J gene TRBJ1-1; possibly TRBD1 for D (6 bases). The CDR3 contains 16 residues. Germline V gene lookup returns CDR1 SGHTA and CDR2 FQGTGA. Trimming removed 2 bases from V and 1 base from J, with 14 bases in between. The CDR3 DNA sequence: TGTGCCAGCAGCTTAGCGGGCAGGGGACAGAACACTGAAGCTTTCTTT. This translates into CASSLAGRGQNTEAFF.

The chain combines TRBV4-1 with TRBJ2-1, with TRBD2 matching over 12 bases. V gave up 3 bases and J gave up 3 bases; unmatched junction bases: 12. CDR1 is MGHRA, CDR2 YSYEKL, per germline. This CDR3 comprises 19 residues. This chain's CDR3 is CASSQTGLAGPPVYNEQFF. In DNA, the CDR3 is TGCGCCAGCAGCCAGACGGGACTAGCGGGCCCTCCCGTCTACAATGAGCAGTTCTTC.

The chain joins TRBV6-1 to TRBJ2-6; 10 bases agree with TRBD1. The CDR3 extends over 17 amino acids. The germline V gene encodes CDR1 MNHNS and CDR2 SASEGT. V lost 2 bases and J lost 7; bases outside the gene matches: 8. The CDR3 region has the DNA TGTGCCAGCAGTGAATTTGAAGGGACAGGGGTAGCCAACGTCCTGACTTTC. This translates into CASSEFEGTGVANVLTF.

The J gene is TRBJ2-3, the V gene TRBV9, with 7 positions matching TRBD2. Per germline, CDR1 SGDLS and CDR2 YYNGEE. This CDR3 region has 16 residues. Unmatched junction bases numbered 5, after V lost 0 bases and J lost 1 base. Here the CDR3 DNA reads TGTGCCAGCAGCGTAGCGGCGGGGGTGCGCACAGATACGCAGTATTTT. It codes for CASSVAAGVRTDTQYF.

Concerning this clone: Other DNA sequences in the sample encode the same CDR3. V gene TRBV7-2 combines with J gene TRBJ2-2, with 7 bases identical to TRBD2. The V gene's germline CDR1 is SGHTA and CDR2 FQGNSA. After removal of 1 base from V and 3 bases from J, the junction contained 5 bases not matched to a gene. The CDR3 is 16 amino acids. The CDR3 region is CASSLGRGRDTGELFF. DNA of the CDR3: TGTGCCAGCAGCTTAGGTCGGGGGAGGGACACCGGGGAGCTGTTTTTT.

This clone turned up a few times. The same CDR3 is also encoded by other DNA sequences in this sample. The chain employs TRBV20-1 and TRBJ2-3; D is unresolved. In germline, CDR1 is DFQATT, CDR2 SNEGSKA (reference sequence). Trimming shortened V by 1 base and J by 2 bases, and 1 base separated the two germline ends. This CDR3 comprises 11 residues. Here the CDR3 DNA reads TGCAGTGCTAGAGCCACAGATACGCAGTATTTT. Translated: CSARATDTQYF.

The chain recombines TRBV11-3 with TRBJ2-2, with no clear D. In germline, CDR1 is SGHNT, CDR2 YENEEA. The CDR3 sequence is 13 residues long. Trimming took off 2 bases at V and 9 bases at J, with 10 bases between the two ends. CDR3: CASSLPRSRELFF. In nucleotides, the CDR3 is TGTGCCAGCAGCTTACCGAGGAGCCGGGAGCTGTTTTTT. The whole variable domain, remainder taken from reference TRBV11-3 and TRBJ2-2, is EAGVVQSPRYKIIEKKQPVAFWCNPISGHNTLYWYLQNLGQGPELLIRYENEEAVDDSQLPKDRFSAERLKGVDSTLKIQPAELGDSAVYLCASSLPRSRELFFGEGSRLTVL.

This chain joins TRBV6-1 and TRBJ2-1, with 10 bases identical to TRBD1. The CDR3 totals 14 residues. CDR1 is MNHNS and CDR2 is SASEGT in the germline V gene. V shed 7 bases, J shed 5 bases, and the junction held 5 bases outside the gene matches. The CDR3 sequence: CASIRDRGNNEQFF. The CDR3 DNA follows: TGTGCCAGCATTCGGGACAGGGGAAACAATGAGCAGTTCTTC.

In this sample, this clone turned up once. This sequence joins TRBV6-5 and TRBJ1-1; 8 positions match TRBD1. With V trimmed by 6 bases and J by 5 bases, 8 bases remained unmatched. The CDR3 loop spans 14 amino acids. CDR1 MNHEY and CDR2 SVGAGI come from the germline V gene. This chain's CDR3 is CASSRRTGKTEAFF. DNA of the CDR3: TGTGCCAGCAGCCGACGGACAGGGAAAACTGAAGCTTTCTTT.

This chain uses TRBV27 with TRBJ2-2, with a possible D match to TRBD1 (5 bases). Trimming left V 6 bases short and J 5 bases short, with 28 bases between. Per germline, CDR1 MNHEY and CDR2 SMNVEV (reference sequence). This CDR3 region has 19 residues. The CDR3 DNA follows: TGTGCCAGCAGCCATAAGGGATTACAGGCCCTCGTGTGGACCGGGGAGCTGTTTTTT. Amino acid sequence: CASSHKGLQALVWTGELFF.

The CDR3 DNA follows: TGTGCCAGCTCACCAAGTGGGGGGGCGCGTTCTGGAAACACCATATATTTT. Residues: CASSPSGGARSGNTIYF. V and J are TRBV18 and TRBJ1-3; D might be TRBD1 (6 bases). Germline V gives CDR1 KGHSH, CDR2 LQKENI. The CDR3 length is 17 residues. Trimming cost V 2 bases and J 1 base, with 15 bases left between them.

This clone was picked up one time. The chain couples TRBV10-3 to TRBJ1-1; TRBD1 might be the D (5 bases). The germline V and J ends were trimmed by 11 bases and 0 bases, with 13 bases remaining between them. The CDR3 length is 13 residues. Germline loops: CDR1 ENHRY, CDR2 SYGVKD. CDR3 loop: CALSREMNTEAFF. Written as DNA, the CDR3 is TGTGCCTTGAGCAGGGAAATGAACACTGAAGCTTTCTTT.

The chain employs TRBV9 and TRBJ2-2, with 11 nucleotides matching TRBD2. The V gene end was trimmed by 2 bases and the J gene end by 5 bases; junction bases not matched to a gene: 11. Germline V lookup: CDR1 SGDLS, CDR2 YYNGEE. The CDR3 covers 18 residues. CDR3 bases: TGTGCCAGCAGCGTGCGAGGGCTAGCGGGGGGTCGGACCGGGGAGCTGTTTTTT. Translating gives CASSVRGLAGGRTGELFF.

V usage is TRBV11-2 and J usage is TRBJ2-5; tentatively, D is TRBD2 (6 bases). Germline CDR1 reads SGHAT; CDR2 reads FQNNGV. The CDR3 is made up of 15 amino acids. Trimming took off 4 bases at V and 4 bases at J, with 16 bases between the two ends. CDR3 bases: TGTGCCAGCAGCTCCTATTTGGAGGGCCCAGAGACCCAGTACTTC. It specifies CASSSYLEGPETQYF.

V is TRBV5-5 and J is TRBJ2-1; 14 bases agree with TRBD2. This CDR3 contains 17 residues. The V and J ends lost 1 base and 9 bases, in that order; junction bases with no gene match: 9. CDR1 is SGHKS and CDR2 is YYEKEE in the germline V gene (reference sequence). The CDR3 DNA follows: TGTGCCAGCAGCTTGTCCGGGACTAGCGGGAGTAGGGGTGAGCAGTTCTTC. Encoded protein: CASSLSGTSGSRGEQFF.

This rearrangement joins TRBV7-9 to TRBJ1-4, with a possible D match to TRBD1 (5 bases). The V gene's germline CDR1 is SEHNR and CDR2 FQNEAQ (reference sequence). This CDR3 comprises 16 residues. V lost 5 bases, J lost 8 bases, and 21 bases lay in between. The CDR3 DNA is TGTGCCAGCAGCAGGGTGACGGGTCTCGAGGGGGAAAAACTGTTTTTT. It translates to CASSRVTGLEGEKLFF.

V and J are TRBV7-6 and TRBJ2-7; D not certain. Germline V gene lookup returns CDR1 SGHVS and CDR2 FNYEAQ. The CDR3 spans 12 residues. Trimming pared 6 bases from V and 4 bases from J, leaving 10 bases between. The CDR3 sequence is CASSSNYYEQYF. The CDR3 region has the DNA TGTGCCAGCAGTTCTAACTATTACGAGCAGTACTTC. The whole variable domain, filled in from reference TRBV7-6 and TRBJ2-7, reads GAGVSQSPRYKVTKRGQDVALRCDPISGHVSLYWYRQALGQGPEFLTYFNYEAQQDKSGLPNDRFSAERPEGSISTLTIQRTEQRDSAMYRCASSSNYYEQYFGPGTRLTVT.